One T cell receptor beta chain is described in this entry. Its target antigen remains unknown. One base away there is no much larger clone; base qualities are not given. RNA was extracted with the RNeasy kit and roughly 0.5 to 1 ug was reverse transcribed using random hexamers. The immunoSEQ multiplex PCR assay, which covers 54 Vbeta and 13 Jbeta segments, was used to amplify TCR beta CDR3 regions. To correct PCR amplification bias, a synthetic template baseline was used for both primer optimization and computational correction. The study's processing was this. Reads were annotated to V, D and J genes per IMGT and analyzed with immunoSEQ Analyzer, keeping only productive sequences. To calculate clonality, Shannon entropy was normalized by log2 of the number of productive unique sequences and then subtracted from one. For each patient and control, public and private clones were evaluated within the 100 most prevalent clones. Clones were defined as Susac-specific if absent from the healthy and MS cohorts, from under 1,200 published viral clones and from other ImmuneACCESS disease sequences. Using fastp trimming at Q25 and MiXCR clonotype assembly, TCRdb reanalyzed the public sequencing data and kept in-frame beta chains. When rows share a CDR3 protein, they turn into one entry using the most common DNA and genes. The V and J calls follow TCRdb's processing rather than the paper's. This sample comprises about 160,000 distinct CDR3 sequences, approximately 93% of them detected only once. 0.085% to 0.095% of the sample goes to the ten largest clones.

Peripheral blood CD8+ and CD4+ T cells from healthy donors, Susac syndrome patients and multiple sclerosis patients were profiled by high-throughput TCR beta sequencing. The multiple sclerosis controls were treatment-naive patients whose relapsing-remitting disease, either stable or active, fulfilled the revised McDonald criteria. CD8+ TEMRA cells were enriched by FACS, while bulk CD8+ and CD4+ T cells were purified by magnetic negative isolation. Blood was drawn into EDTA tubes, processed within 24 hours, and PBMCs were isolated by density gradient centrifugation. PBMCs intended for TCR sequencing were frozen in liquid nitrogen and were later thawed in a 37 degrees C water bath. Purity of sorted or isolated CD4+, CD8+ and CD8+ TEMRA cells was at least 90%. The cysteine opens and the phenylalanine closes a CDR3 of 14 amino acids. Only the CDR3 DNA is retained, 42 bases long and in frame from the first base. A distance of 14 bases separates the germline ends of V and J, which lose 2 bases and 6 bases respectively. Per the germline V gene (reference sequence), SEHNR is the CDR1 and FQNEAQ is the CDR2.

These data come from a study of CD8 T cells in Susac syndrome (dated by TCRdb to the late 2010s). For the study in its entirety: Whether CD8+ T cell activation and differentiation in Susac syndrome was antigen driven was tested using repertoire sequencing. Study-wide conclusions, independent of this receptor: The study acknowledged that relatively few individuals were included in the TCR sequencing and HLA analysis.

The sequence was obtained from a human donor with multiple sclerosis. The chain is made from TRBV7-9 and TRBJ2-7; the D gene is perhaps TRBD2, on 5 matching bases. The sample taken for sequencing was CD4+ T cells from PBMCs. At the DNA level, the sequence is TGTGCCAGCAGCTTAAATTGGAGGCGCGGCGAGCAGTACTTC. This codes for CASSLNWRRGEQYF.